This T cell receptor (beta chain) was captured in a study of T cells after yellow fever vaccination. The study's findings and limits: The study re-detected most primary-vaccination clones after the booster (roughly 96% CD4, around 89% CD8).

Concerning this clonotype: The antigen is not known.

TCRdb ran MiXCR on the 5' RACE reads and lists one entry per CDR3 protein. This sample has about 170,000 distinct CDR3 sequences, with roughly 6.2% found just once. The V gene's germline CDR1 is SGDLS and CDR2 YYNGEE. The length of the CDR3 is 13 residues. V was shortened by 0 bases and J by 10 bases, with 10 bases between the two germline ends. This clonotype originated in a man aged 18 to 30 who received the YFV17D yellow fever vaccine. The chain joins TRBV9 to TRBJ1-4; weak D call: TRBD1 (6 bases). Source: CD4+ T cells sorted from PBMCs, taken on the day of the first yellow fever vaccination. The CDR3 here is CASSVEKGGKLFF. The CDR3, as DNA: TGTGCCAGCAGCGTAGAAAAAGGGGGAAAACTGTTTTTT.